The 19 T cell receptor beta chains presented below share a single source sample, sequenced in a study of cytomegalovirus exposure and HLA in healthy donors. Clones were read by immunoSEQ multiplex PCR, and TCRdb kept only the in-frame ones, dropping some. The sample comprises over 200,000 clones, about 90% of which are singletons, and 2.9% rests with the top ten. Sequencing used PBMCs. These receptors were taken from a woman aged 18-35 years in good health and CMV-seronegative.

In the case of this clone: The same CDR3 is also encoded by other DNA sequences in this sample. The rearrangement links TRBV5-1 to TRBJ2-7; no clear D. Trimming stripped 0 bases from V and 4 bases from J, with 5 bases between. The CDR3 totals 12 residues. CDR1 and CDR2 from the germline V gene are SGHRS and YFSETQ. CDR3 loop: CASSLDFYEQYF. The CDR3 DNA follows: TGCGCCAGCAGCTTGGACTTTTACGAGCAGTACTTC.

The J gene is TRBJ2-1, the V gene TRBV4-3; 11 bases agree with TRBD2. Trimming cost V 3 bases and J 9 bases; bases outside gene matches: 10. This CDR3 has 16 amino acids. In germline, CDR1 is LGHNA, CDR2 YSLEER. The CDR3 nucleotides are TGCGCCAGCAGCCAGATAGCGGGAGGGCTAAGGGCTGAGCAGTTCTTC. It yields the protein CASSQIAGGLRAEQFF.

This clone was counted between two and nine times. The CDR3 bases are TGTGCCAGTAGTTCCGCCGGGAAAACTGTCAATGAGCAGTTCTTC. This gives the protein CASSSAGKTVNEQFF. The rearrangement links TRBV19 to TRBJ2-1; a weak D match, TRBD2 (5 bases). Germline assignment: CDR1 LNHDA and CDR2 SQIVND (reference sequence). There are 15 residues in the CDR3. Deletions cut 5 bases from V and 6 bases from J, with 17 bases between.

Here the CDR3 DNA reads TGCGCCAGCAGCGGTGGGACTAGTTCGATTTACAATGAGCAGTTCTTC. Protein: CASSGGTSSIYNEQFF. The chain combines TRBV5-1 with TRBJ2-1, with 8 bases matching TRBD2. The CDR3 runs 16 residues. With 4 bases clipped from V and 4 bases from J, the junction kept 10 bases outside the gene matches. The germline CDR1 and CDR2 sequences are SGHRS and YFSETQ.

The chain combines TRBV19 with TRBJ1-5; 7 bases are a match to TRBD1. V lost 5 bases, J lost 0 bases, and 16 bases stayed unmatched. Germline V lookup: CDR1 LNHDA, CDR2 SQIVND (reference sequence). The CDR3 is 19 amino acids. The CDR3 region has the DNA TGTGCCAGTAGTCCTCTTTTTGCCGGGACAGCATCTAGCAATCAGCCCCAGCATTTT. It specifies CASSPLFAGTASSNQPQHF. The whole variable domain, filled in from reference TRBV19 and TRBJ1-5, reads DGGITQSPKYLFRKEGQNVTLSCEQNLNHDAMYWYRQDPGQGLRLIYYSQIVNDFQKGDIAEGYSVSREKKESFPLTVTSAQKNPTAFYLCASSPLFAGTASSNQPQHFGDGTRLSIL.

V is TRBV7-2 and J is TRBJ2-7, with 9 bases that match TRBD2. Germline CDR1 is SGHTA and CDR2 is FQGNSA. The J segment lost 5 bases and the V segment lost 2 bases, leaving 7 bases of the junction unmatched. The CDR3 has 15 amino acids. For the CDR3, the DNA is TGTGCCAGCAGCTTAAGTAGCGGGAGTTTCAACGAGCAGTACTTC. Residues: CASSLSSGSFNEQYF.

The chain joins TRBV9 to TRBJ1-1; D is ambiguous. This CDR3 region has 15 residues. CDR1 is SGDLS, CDR2 YYNGEE, per germline. Trimming took 0 bases from V and 2 from J, leaving 11 bases between them. The DNA of the CDR3 is TGTGCCAGCAGCGTAGGAGGGCGGCCTAACACTGAAGCTTTCTTT. It is translated as CASSVGGRPNTEAFF. Supplemented by reference TRBV9 and TRBJ1-1, the full variable domain reads DSGVTQTPKHLITATGQRVTLRCSPRSGDLSVYWYQQSLDQGLQFLIQYYNGEERAKGNILERFSAQQFPDLHSELNLSSLELGDSALYFCASSVGGRPNTEAFFGQGTRLTVV.

This chain connects TRBV2 to TRBJ1-5; 7 bases fit TRBD1. Germline CDR1 reads SNHLY; CDR2 reads FYNNEI. CDR3 size: 14 residues. Trimming cost V 3 bases and J 4 bases; bases outside gene matches: 3. CDR3 in DNA: TGTGCCAGCAGTGACCGGACAGGAAATCAGCCCCAGCATTTT. Its translation is CASSDRTGNQPQHF.

The V and J genes are TRBV7-9 and TRBJ1-1, with D unresolved. Germline values: CDR1 SEHNR, CDR2 FQNEAQ (reference sequence). The CDR3 sequence is 13 residues long. Trimming cost V 5 bases and J 0 bases, with 7 bases left between them. CDR3 protein: CASSREMNTEAFF. As DNA, the CDR3 is TGTGCCAGCAGCCGAGAAATGAACACTGAAGCTTTCTTT.

This clone was counted only a few times. This chain uses TRBV29-1 with TRBJ1-2; 8 bases are shared with TRBD1. The CDR3 length is 13 residues. Germline assignment: CDR1 SQVTM and CDR2 ANQGSEA. V lost 3 bases and J lost 7; bases outside the gene matches: 7. For the CDR3, the DNA is TGCAGCGTTGAGCAGGGGGCGAGGAGTGGCTACACCTTC. It encodes CSVEQGARSGYTF.

The V call is TRBV6-5, the J call TRBJ2-3, with 11 bases identical to TRBD2. Germline V gene sequence: CDR1 MNHEY, CDR2 SVGAGI. The CDR3 runs 13 residues. With 5 bases clipped from V and 8 bases from J, the junction kept 3 bases outside the gene matches. Here the CDR3 DNA reads TGTGCCAGCAGTCCCGGGACTAGCGGTACGCAGTATTTT. Its protein is CASSPGTSGTQYF.

V is TRBV14 and J is TRBJ2-7; D ambiguous. The CDR3 length is 14 residues. The V gene lost 4 bases and the J gene lost 1 base, with 11 bases spanning the gap. Per the germline V gene, CDR1 is SGHDN and CDR2 is FVKESK. CDR3 in DNA: TGTGCCAGCAGCCTTCGTGGGCCTTCCTACGAGCAGTACTTC. Protein product: CASSLRGPSYEQYF.

The chain is built from TRBV11-2 and TRBJ2-6; a weak D match, TRBD1 (5 bases). The germline gives CDR1 SGHAT, CDR2 FQNNGV. Trimming took off 5 bases at V and 1 base at J, with 12 bases between the two ends. This CDR3 region has 16 residues. The CDR3, as DNA: TGTGCCAGCAGCGATTTTTCAGGGTCTGGGGCCAACGTCCTGACTTTC. Translated: CASSDFSGSGANVLTF.

DNA for the CDR3: TGTGCCAGCAGTTCCTACTCCGGGACTAGCGGGAGGGGCCACACAGATACGCAGTATTTT. This codes for CASSSYSGTSGRGHTDTQYF. V usage is TRBV28 and J usage is TRBJ2-3, with 16 bases that match TRBD2. In germline, CDR1 is MDHEN, CDR2 SYDVKM. The CDR3 is 20 amino acids. J was trimmed by 2 bases and V by 4 bases; bases with no gene match: 12. Drawing the rest from reference TRBV28 and TRBJ2-3, the complete variable domain is DVKVTQSSRYLVKRTGEKVFLECVQDMDHENMFWYRQDPGLGLRLIYFSYDVKMKEKGDIPEGYSVSREKKERFSLILESASTNQTSMYLCASSSYSGTSGRGHTDTQYFGPGTRLTVL.

The chain employs TRBV7-9 and TRBJ2-5; 7 bases align to TRBD1. The V gene end was trimmed by 7 bases and the J gene end by 2 bases; junction bases not matched to a gene: 7. The CDR3 totals 14 residues. Germline lookup yields CDR1 SEHNR and CDR2 FQNEAQ (reference sequence). CDR3 sequence: CASTLDREQETQYF. CDR3 sequence (DNA): TGTGCCAGCACCCTAGACAGGGAGCAAGAGACCCAGTACTTC.

V gene TRBV5-4 combines with J gene TRBJ2-7, with 7 bases fitting TRBD2. The junction had 13 bases not matched to a gene; V was cut back by 0 bases and J by 1 base. The CDR3 spans 18 residues. Germline V lookup: CDR1 SGHNT, CDR2 YYREEE (reference sequence). In nucleotides, the CDR3 is TGTGCCAGCAGCTTGGCGTTAGGACTAGGTTCTGTGTCCTACGAGCAGTACTTC. This gives the protein CASSLALGLGSVSYEQYF.

This chain uses TRBV10-3 with TRBJ2-7, with TRBD1 identical over 7 bases. The V and J ends lost 5 bases and 4 bases, in that order; junction bases with no gene match: 5. Germline V gene data show CDR1 as ENHRY and CDR2 as SYGVKD. The CDR3 covers 13 residues. In DNA form, the CDR3 reads TGTGCCATCAGTCCGGGACAGCAGTACGAGCAGTACTTC. The encoded protein is CAISPGQQYEQYF.

The chain employs TRBV2 and TRBJ2-5, with D hard to call. The CDR3 consists of 15 residues. V was cut by 4 bases and J by 0 bases, with 12 bases left in between. CDR1 and CDR2 (germline): SNHLY, FYNNEI. This CDR3 reads CASSGLDEYQETQYF. CDR3 bases: TGTGCCAGCAGTGGTCTTGATGAGTACCAAGAGACCCAGTACTTC.

This chain connects TRBV6-6 to TRBJ1-1; D is undetermined. This CDR3 is built from 14 residues. Per germline, CDR1 MNHNY and CDR2 SVGAGI (reference sequence). V was shortened by 2 bases and J by 5 bases, with 12 bases between the two germline ends. CDR3 sequence: CASSYEVMETEAFF. In nucleotides, the CDR3 is TGTGCCAGCAGTTACGAGGTTATGGAGACTGAAGCTTTCTTT.